This is a list of T cell receptor beta chains from one sample in a study of siplizumab effects on memory and regulatory T cells. The protocol was immunoSEQ multiplex PCR, while the TCRdb copy is restricted to in-frame clones and leaves out a portion. The repertoire holds some 100,000 clones, under 95% seen once, with over 5.5% in the top ten. Input material: CD8+ T cells sorted from blood. These receptors originate from a human donor in good health. Both conserved end residues are part of each CDR3. Each record gives: J gene, V gene, D gene, clone size, CDR3 protein, CDR3 DNA. A D gene is named only where the DNA matches it firmly. Part of the rows lack a size; the others show once, few, many or a class for expanded clones.

TRBJ2-7	TRBV6-5	.	.	CASSYNSAYEQYF	TGTGCCAGCAGTTACAACAGCGCCTACGAGCAGTACTTC
TRBJ1-1	TRBV9	.	once	CASSSLMGTEAFF	TGTGCCAGCAGCTCCCTCATGGGGACTGAAGCTTTCTTT
TRBJ2-1	TRBV6-1	.	.	CASSETDYNEQFF	TGTGCCAGCAGTGAGACGGATTACAATGAGCAGTTCTTC
TRBJ1-2	TRBV5-6	TRBD1	.	CASSLGQGPYYTF	TGTGCCAGCAGCCTGGGACAGGGGCCCTACTACACCTTC
TRBJ1-5	TRBV4-1	.	.	CASSQEGLNQPQHF	TGCGCCAGCAGCCAAGAGGGACTTAATCAGCCCCAGCATTTT
TRBJ2-2	TRBV2	TRBD1	.	CASRAGTGYNTGELFF	TGTGCCAGCAGAGCCGGGACAGGGTATAACACCGGGGAGCTGTTTTTT
TRBJ1-1	TRBV4-1	.	.	CASSQDPENTEAFF	TGCGCCAGCAGCCAAGATCCAGAGAACACTGAAGCTTTCTTT
TRBJ1-1	TRBV9	.	.	CASSVFDRTWNTEAFF	TGTGCCAGCAGCGTCTTTGACAGGACTTGGAACACTGAAGCTTTCTTT
TRBJ2-3	TRBV9	TRBD2	once	CASSSGTSGGNTDTQYF	TGTGCCAGCAGCTCTGGGACTAGCGGGGGGAACACAGATACGCAGTATTTT
TRBJ2-1	TRBV9	TRBD2	.	CASSGASGESNEQFF	TGTGCCAGCAGCGGAGCTAGCGGGGAATCTAATGAGCAGTTCTTC
TRBJ1-1	TRBV16	.	.	CASSQFFLGGTEAFF	TGTGCCAGCAGCCAATTTTTTTTAGGGGGCACTGAAGCTTTCTTT
TRBJ1-2	TRBV4-1	.	.	CASSPGGYGYTF	TGCGCCAGCAGCCCGGGGGGCTATGGCTACACCTTC
TRBJ2-5	TRBV4-2	TRBD2	.	CASSPWRASGEQETQYF	TGTGCCAGCAGCCCCTGGCGGGCTAGCGGGGAACAAGAGACCCAGTACTTC
TRBJ2-3	TRBV11-2	TRBD2	.	CASSLVAGGVTDTQYF	TGTGCCAGCAGCTTAGTAGCGGGGGGTGTCACAGATACGCAGTATTTT
TRBJ2-7	TRBV19	TRBD2	.	CASSIASGSYEQYF	TGTGCCAGTAGTATAGCTAGCGGGAGCTACGAGCAGTACTTC
TRBJ2-1	TRBV7-2	TRBD2	once	CASSSPGTSGRTKFF	TGTGCCAGCAGCTCCCCCGGGACTAGCGGGAGGACCAAGTTCTTC
TRBJ1-2	TRBV4-3	TRBD1	once	CASSQDEGALGYTF	TGCGCCAGCAGCCAAGACGAGGGGGCGCTGGGCTACACCTTC
TRBJ2-3	TRBV4-1	TRBD1	.	CASSQTGGDTDTQYF	TGCGCCAGCAGCCAAACAGGGGGAGACACAGATACGCAGTATTTT
TRBJ2-1	TRBV29-1	.	.	CSVEGGREIEGGNEQFF	TGCAGCGTTGAAGGGGGGCGGGAGATAGAAGGTGGCAATGAGCAGTTCTTC
TRBJ2-5	TRBV9	TRBD2	.	CASSSGGPGETQYF	TGTGCCAGCAGCTCGGGGGGGCCTGGGGAGACCCAGTACTTC
TRBJ2-7	TRBV7-7	TRBD2	once	CASSLALKGHTVAGPTYEQYF	TGTGCTAGCAGCTTAGCACTGAAGGGACACACAGTAGCGGGACCTACCTACGAGCAGTACTTC
TRBJ2-2	TRBV7-6	TRBD1	once	CASSLSQGAGSDTGELFF	TGTGCCAGCAGCTTAAGTCAGGGGGCTGGTAGCGACACCGGGGAGCTGTTTTTT
TRBJ2-7	TRBV7-9	TRBD1	.	CASSHTPGTGVTYEQYF	TGTGCCAGCAGCCATACCCCCGGGACAGGGGTAACCTACGAGCAGTACTTC
TRBJ1-1	TRBV4-1	.	.	CASSQPGQENTEAFF	TGCGCCAGCAGCCAACCGGGCCAGGAGAACACTGAAGCTTTCTTT
TRBJ2-1	TRBV27	.	once	CASSLGANEQFF	TGTGCCAGCAGTCTGGGCGCTAATGAGCAGTTCTTC
TRBJ2-5	TRBV27	TRBD2	.	CASSPPSSGGYQETQYF	TGTGCCAGCAGTCCACCGAGCAGCGGGGGGTACCAAGAGACCCAGTACTTC
TRBJ1-2	TRBV4-1	TRBD1	once	CASSQGDRESYGYTF	TGCGCCAGCAGCCAAGGGGACAGGGAAAGCTATGGCTACACCTTC
TRBJ2-1	TRBV19	TRBD2	.	CASSMAGLAGYNEQFF	TGTGCCAGTAGTATGGCGGGACTAGCGGGCTACAATGAGCAGTTCTTC
TRBJ2-3	TRBV30	TRBD2	.	CAWNSASGASPYAQYF	TGTGCCTGGAATTCCGCTAGCGGGGCGTCGCCGTATGCGCAGTATTTT
TRBJ2-5	TRBV6-4	.	.	CASSDSIRRREKETQYF	TGTGCCAGCAGTGACTCAATCCGGAGGAGGGAAAAAGAGACCCAGTACTTC
TRBJ2-7	TRBV7-8	.	.	CASSSSGTLYEQYF	TGTGCCAGCAGCTCAAGTGGGACTCTCTACGAGCAGTACTTC
TRBJ2-1	TRBV27	.	.	CASSIGQGMAGYEQFF	TGTGCCAGCAGTATTGGGCAGGGAATGGCAGGTTATGAGCAGTTCTTC
TRBJ1-3	TRBV4-1	.	once	CASSQDRGGNTIYF	TGCGCCAGCAGCCAAGACAGGGGTGGAAACACCATATATTTT
TRBJ2-2	TRBV7-9	TRBD1	.	CASSTTGPGELFF	TGTGCCAGCAGCACGACAGGGCCCGGGGAGCTGTTTTTT
TRBJ1-2	TRBV7-3	.	.	CASSSVEGDGYTF	TGTGCCAGCAGTTCAGTGGAAGGGGATGGCTACACCTTC
TRBJ2-4	TRBV30	TRBD2	few	CAWSELREWSIQYF	TGTGCCTGGAGCGAGTTGCGGGAGTGGTCCATTCAGTACTTC
TRBJ1-6	TRBV5-1	.	.	CASSGPDGSSYNSPLHF	TGCGCCAGCAGCGGACCCGACGGGAGCTCCTATAATTCACCCCTCCACTTT
TRBJ1-1	TRBV6-6	TRBD1	.	CASSSGGRTEAFF	TGTGCCAGCAGTTCAGGGGGCCGAACTGAAGCTTTCTTT
TRBJ2-5	TRBV30	.	once	CAWSVGAASQETQYF	TGTGCCTGGAGTGTAGGAGCAGCCTCCCAAGAGACCCAGTACTTC
TRBJ2-5	TRBV11-2	.	once	CASSLASRAQETQYF	TGTGCCAGCAGCTTAGCATCACGCGCGCAAGAGACCCAGTACTTC
TRBJ2-7	TRBV5-4	TRBD1	few	CASSPPTGSSYEQYF	TGTGCCAGCAGCCCCCCGACAGGGAGCTCCTACGAGCAGTACTTC
TRBJ2-7	TRBV6-5	.	.	CASSYNTYDGQYF	TGTGCCAGCAGTTACAACACCTACGATGGGCAGTACTTC
TRBJ2-5	TRBV11-3	TRBD2	.	CASGPRLAGVWETQYF	TGTGCCAGCGGTCCAAGACTAGCGGGAGTTTGGGAGACCCAGTACTTC
TRBJ2-2	TRBV7-2	.	.	CASRITPNTGELFF	TGTGCCAGCAGAATAACCCCGAACACCGGGGAGCTGTTTTTT
TRBJ2-5	TRBV5-1	TRBD2	.	CASSLVVSGGQETQYF	TGCGCCAGCAGCTTGGTGGTTAGCGGGGGTCAAGAGACCCAGTACTTC
TRBJ2-7	TRBV7-8	.	.	CASSLGSGYEQYF	TGTGCCAGCAGCTTAGGGTCAGGGTACGAGCAGTACTTC
TRBJ2-1	TRBV6-1	TRBD2	.	CASSEGWVSGSGVNEQFF	TGTGCCAGCAGTGAAGGTTGGGTTAGCGGGAGTGGGGTGAATGAGCAGTTCTTC
TRBJ1-1	TRBV9	TRBD1	.	CASSPVPDRGNTEAFF	TGTGCCAGCAGCCCAGTTCCGGACAGGGGGAACACTGAAGCTTTCTTT
TRBJ2-1	TRBV15	.	.	CATSRDQGGGNDEQFF	TGTGCCACCAGCAGAGATCAAGGCGGAGGGAACGATGAGCAGTTCTTC
TRBJ1-2	TRBV6-1	.	.	CASSEAISSNYGYTF	TGTGCCAGCAGTGAAGCTATCAGTTCCAACTATGGCTACACCTTC
TRBJ2-3	TRBV6-5	TRBD2	.	CASTEDSGGTQYF	TGTGCCAGCACTGAGGATTCGGGGGGTACGCAGTATTTT
TRBJ2-5	TRBV14	.	once	CASSADRGNQETQYF	TGTGCCAGCAGCGCGGATCGGGGGAACCAAGAGACCCAGTACTTC
TRBJ2-3	TRBV11-2	.	.	CASSLDFTLTSTDTQYF	TGTGCCAGCAGCTTAGATTTTACCCTTACTAGCACAGATACGCAGTATTTT
TRBJ2-7	TRBV7-9	.	.	CASSLQVSPYEQYF	TGTGCCAGCAGCTTGCAGGTCAGCCCCTACGAGCAGTACTTC
TRBJ2-1	TRBV9	TRBD2	.	CASSTGLAGIGNEQFF	TGTGCCAGCAGCACGGGACTAGCGGGAATTGGCAATGAGCAGTTCTTC